This T cell receptor (beta chain) was found in a study of sequential checkpoint blockade in melanoma. Documented treatment: randomized to nivolumab then ipilimumab (arm A) or the reverse (arm B). From thawed PBMCs, live CD3+CD8+ cells negative for CD19 and CD56 were sorted. CDR1 and CDR2 (germline): SGHTA, FQGTGA. CDR3 length: 16 residues. V lost 5 bases, J lost 6 bases, and 6 bases stayed unmatched. TCRdb's copy holds only in-frame clones and misses some; the assay was immunoSEQ multiplex PCR. The sample carries 26,000 or so clones, around 90% recorded once. The TCR originated in a human donor with melanoma. Here the sequenced sample was CD8+ T cells sorted from blood (inferred from file names), taken from a patient given nivolumab and ipilimumab in sequence. The V gene is TRBV7-3, the J gene TRBJ2-2; 13 bases fit TRBD2. This CDR3 is CASSTTSGRAPGELFF. CDR3 bases: TGTGCCAGCAGCACAACTAGCGGGAGGGCCCCCGGGGAGCTGTTTTTT.